The 9 T cell receptor beta chains reported below all come from one sample, sequenced in a study of Ad26.COV2.S vaccination and SARS-CoV-2 variants. Treatment: approximately 18 received Ad26.COV2.S at low or high dose, single or two shots; about 5 received placebo; per-sample allocation not given. The study sampled participants on day 63 after the first vaccine or placebo injection. Assay used: immunoSEQ multiplex PCR; TCRdb lists only in-frame clones, some missing. This table has a few hundred thousand clones, about nine tenths appearing once. Sequenced material: peripheral blood, taken in a trial of Ad26.COV2.S vaccine versus placebo. The source is a person aged 18 to 65 who received the Ad26.COV2.S COVID-19 vaccine or a placebo.

The chain links TRBV11-2 to TRBJ1-1; a weak D match, TRBD1 (6 bases). The V gene lost 7 bases and the J gene lost 2 bases, with 14 bases spanning the gap. CDR1 and CDR2 (germline): SGHAT, FQNNGV. The CDR3 is 14 amino acids. CDR3 loop: CASIQGYRNTEAFF. The CDR3, as DNA: TGTGCCAGCATCCAGGGGTACAGAAACACTGAAGCTTTCTTT.

This clone was seen only once. One end of the junction varies from germline; a read error may be responsible. This rearrangement joins TRBV7-8 to TRBJ2-3; 7 positions match TRBD1. The germline V gene encodes CDR1 SGHVS and CDR2 FQNEAQ. The CDR3 spans 11 residues. This CDR3 is CASSLAIGQEF. CDR3 bases: TGTGCCAGCAGCTTAGCCATAGGACAGGAGTTT.

The genes are TRBV6-6 and TRBJ1-1; D is uncertain. The V end was cut by 2 bases, the J end by 6 bases, with 7 bases between. The length of the CDR3 is 12 residues. Germline loops: CDR1 MNHNY, CDR2 SVGAGI (reference sequence). The DNA for the CDR3 is TGTGCCAGCAGTTACGGTATCTCTGAAGCTTTCTTT. This translates into CASSYGISEAFF.

The chain joins TRBV4-1 to TRBJ2-6; D is undetermined. Germline V gene data show CDR1 as MGHRA and CDR2 as YSYEKL. The CDR3 spans 17 residues. V lost 0 bases and J lost 2, with 11 bases in between. CDR3 sequence: CASSQEGGATGANVLTF. CDR3 nucleotide sequence: TGCGCCAGCAGCCAAGAAGGCGGCGCTACTGGGGCCAACGTCCTGACTTTC.

Worth noting for this clone: Germline is not matched at one junction end, which may reflect a read error. The same CDR3 is also encoded by other DNA sequences in this sample. V is TRBV29-1 and J is TRBJ1-1; D gene ambiguous. CDR3 size: 11 residues. Looked up from germline, CDR1 is SQVTM and CDR2 is ANQGSEA. Here the CDR3 DNA reads TGCAGCGTGGAAGAGAACACTGAAGCTTTCTTT. This sequence encodes CSVEENTEAFF.

This clone is a singleton in its sample. The V gene is TRBV27, the J gene TRBJ2-5, with D perhaps being TRBD1 or TRBD2 (5 bases each). The V end lost 1 base, the J end lost 3 bases, and 18 bases lay between the germline ends. The CDR3 extends over 17 amino acids. Germline CDR1 MNHEY, CDR2 SMNVEV (reference sequence). DNA for the CDR3: TGTGCCAGCAGTTTATTAGGTGGTACGTGGGGGAAAGAGACCCAGTACTTC. Amino acids: CASSLLGGTWGKETQYF.

The chain is built from TRBV2 and TRBJ2-5; 8 nucleotides match TRBD2. This CDR3 has 18 residues. Per germline, CDR1 SNHLY and CDR2 FYNNEI. Germline trimming cut 6 bases from V and 6 bases from J; bases unmatched to any gene: 21. CDR3 nucleotides: TGTGCCAGCAGCATGACATGGGAAGCGGGAGAGAAAGGGAAGACCCAGTACTTC. As protein: CASSMTWEAGEKGKTQYF. The full variable domain, with the rest looked up from reference TRBV2 and TRBJ2-5, is EPEVTQTPSHQVTQMGQEVILRCVPISNHLYFYWYRQILGQKVEFLVSFYNNEISEKSEIFDDQFSVERPDGSNFTLKIRSTKLEDSAMYFCASSMTWEAGEKGKTQYFGPGTRLLVL.

J is TRBJ1-6 and V is TRBV6-5; 10 bases map to TRBD1. Germline V lookup: CDR1 MNHEY, CDR2 SVGAGI. V shed 6 bases, J shed 7 bases, and the junction held 3 bases outside the gene matches. This CDR3 spans 14 amino acids. The chain's CDR3 is CASRGQGGNSPLHF. DNA for the CDR3: TGTGCCAGCAGAGGACAGGGGGGCAATTCACCCCTCCACTTT.

The chain recombines TRBV11-2 with TRBJ2-2, with TRBD2 as a possible D gene (6 bases). Trimming cost V 5 bases and J 3 bases, with 25 bases left between them. This CDR3 has 19 amino acids. From germline, CDR1 is SGHAT and CDR2 FQNNGV. The CDR3 sequence: CASSTLGEFKWRDTGELFF. The DNA for the CDR3 is TGTGCCAGCAGCACCCTAGGGGAGTTCAAGTGGAGGGACACCGGGGAGCTGTTTTTT.